The 30 T cell receptor beta chains below were found in one sample sequenced in a study of cytomegalovirus exposure and HLA in healthy donors. Primers for the PCR totalled 60 Vbeta and 13 Jbeta. The repertoire was sequenced with immunoSEQ multiplex PCR; TCRdb's copy has only in-frame clones and lacks some. The sample's table shows approximately 100,000 clones. The sequenced sample was PBMCs. These TCRs come from a man in his forties or fifties in good health and CMV-seronegative.

V usage is TRBV7-9 and J usage is TRBJ2-2; weak D call: TRBD2 (5 bases). Germline V gene lookup returns CDR1 SEHNR and CDR2 FQNEAQ (reference sequence). This CDR3 is built from 17 residues. Trimming left V 4 bases short and J 0 bases short, with 15 bases between. DNA of the CDR3: TGTGCCAGCAGCTACGGAATCAGGAGGTCGAACACCGGGGAGCTGTTTTTT. Translating it yields CASSYGIRRSNTGELFF.

V is TRBV19 and J is TRBJ1-1; possibly TRBD1 for D (6 bases). This CDR3 is built from 12 residues. Deletions cut 4 bases from V and 11 bases from J, with 14 bases between. Germline CDR1 LNHDA, CDR2 SQIVND (reference sequence). The CDR3 region is CASSTRDKEAFF. DNA for the CDR3: TGTGCCAGTAGTACTCGGGACAAGGAGGCTTTCTTT.

The V call is TRBV2, the J call TRBJ1-5; TRBD1 might be the D (5 bases). V lost 2 bases, J lost 6 bases, and 11 bases lay in between. Germline loops: CDR1 SNHLY, CDR2 FYNNEI. The CDR3 loop spans 14 amino acids. In DNA, the CDR3 is TGTGCCAGCAGTGAAACGGGGGGTTTTCAGCCCCAGCATTTT. Translation: CASSETGGFQPQHF.

This chain joins TRBV7-2 and TRBJ2-7; TRBD2 might be the D (5 bases). The CDR3 covers 14 residues. Trimming took 1 base from V and 1 from J, leaving 8 bases between them. The germline V gene has CDR1 SGHTA and CDR2 FQGNSA. CDR3 coding DNA: TGTGCCAGCAGCTTAGTATCGGGATCCTACGAGCAGTACTTC. This translates into CASSLVSGSYEQYF. The full variable domain, its missing parts supplied by reference TRBV7-2 and TRBJ2-7, is GAGVSQSPSNKVTEKGKDVELRCDPISGHTALYWYRQSLGQGLEFLIYFQGNSAPDKSGLPSDRFSAERTGGSVSTLTIQRTQQEDSAVYLCASSLVSGSYEQYFGPGTRLTVT.

The chain has TRBV10-3 and TRBJ2-7; D uncertain. The V gene lost 0 bases and the J gene lost 0 bases, with 9 bases spanning the gap. CDR3 length: 15 residues. Germline V gene data show CDR1 as ENHRY and CDR2 as SYGVKD. CDR3 in DNA: TGTGCCATCAGTGAGTCTATGGCAGTCTCCTACGAGCAGTACTTC. This encodes CAISESMAVSYEQYF.

The gene calls are TRBV10-2 and TRBJ2-1, with D unclear. Trimming took 3 bases from V and 6 from J, leaving 6 bases between them. The CDR3 extends over 12 amino acids. Germline V lookup: CDR1 WSHSY, CDR2 SAAADI. CDR3 DNA sequence: TGCGCCAGCAGTGATAACTCCAATGAGCAGTTCTTC. Translated, it gives CASSDNSNEQFF.

The chain combines TRBV19 with TRBJ2-2, with D hard to call. V dropped 1 base and J dropped 4 bases, with 13 bases sitting between them. The CDR3 extends over 16 amino acids. Germline loops: CDR1 LNHDA, CDR2 SQIVND (reference sequence). CDR3 nucleotides: TGTGCCAGTAGTATAGGTAGGCAGGCTCTCACCGGGGAGCTGTTTTTT. Amino acid sequence: CASSIGRQALTGELFF.

The rearrangement links TRBV19 to TRBJ1-3; D unclear. This CDR3 is built from 13 residues. V dropped 3 bases and J dropped 3 bases, with 6 bases sitting between them. Germline-derived CDR1 and CDR2 are LNHDA and SQIVND (reference sequence). The CDR3 nucleotides are TGTGCCAGTAGTATCGCGGGTGGAAACACCATATATTTT. Translated: CASSIAGGNTIYF.

The V call is TRBV10-3, the J call TRBJ1-5; D is uncertain. V lost 1 base to trimming and J lost 0 bases, with 10 bases between them. This CDR3 has 16 residues. In germline, CDR1 is ENHRY, CDR2 SYGVKD. CDR3 nucleotide sequence: TGTGCCATCAGTGAGTTTGGGCAGTATAGCAATCAGCCCCAGCATTTT. Its translation: CAISEFGQYSNQPQHF.

This chain joins TRBV10-2 and TRBJ1-2; 11 bases agree with TRBD1. J lost 7 bases, V lost 8 bases, and 9 bases had no gene match. This CDR3 region has 14 residues. The germline V gene has CDR1 WSHSY and CDR2 SAAADI. CDR3 residues: CASGGQGAVIGYTF. DNA for the CDR3: TGCGCCAGCGGAGGACAGGGGGCGGTAATTGGCTACACCTTC.

The chain employs TRBV5-1 and TRBJ2-1; possible D gene TRBD2, 5 bases. Between the trimmed V and J ends, which lost 4 bases and 0 bases, there was a span of 17 bases. The CDR3 runs to 17 residues. CDR1 is SGHRS, CDR2 YFSETQ, per germline. This chain's CDR3 is CASSPGSGESSYNEQFF. The CDR3 nucleotides are TGCGCCAGCAGCCCCGGGTCCGGGGAAAGCTCCTACAATGAGCAGTTCTTC. The whole variable domain, remainder taken from reference TRBV5-1 and TRBJ2-1, is KAGVTQTPRYLIKTRGQQVTLSCSPISGHRSVSWYQQTPGQGLQFLFEYFSETQRNKGNFPGRFSGRQFSNSRSEMNVSTLELGDSALYLCASSPGSGESSYNEQFFGPGTRLTVL.

V and J are TRBV18 and TRBJ1-5, with 7 bases lining up with TRBD1. In germline, CDR1 is KGHSH, CDR2 LQKENI. The CDR3 covers 16 residues. V dropped 5 bases and J dropped 2; count of bases not matched to a gene: 9. Here the CDR3 DNA reads TGTGCCAGCTCATCTAGTCGACAGGGCCGCAATCAGCCCCAGCATTTT. Protein product: CASSSSRQGRNQPQHF. The variable domain in full, completed from reference TRBV18 and TRBJ1-5, reads NAGVMQNPRHLVRRRGQEARLRCSPMKGHSHVYWYRQLPEEGLKFMVYLQKENIIDESGMPKERFSAEFPKEGPSILRIQQVVRGDSAAYFCASSSSRQGRNQPQHFGDGTRLSIL.

The J gene is TRBJ1-4, the V gene TRBV19; TRBD1 might be the D (6 bases). V dropped 9 bases and J dropped 7 bases, with 12 bases sitting between them. This CDR3 spans 12 amino acids. Per the germline V gene, CDR1 is LNHDA and CDR2 is SQIVND (reference sequence). CDR3 residues: CASRTDREKLFF. Here the CDR3 DNA reads TGTGCCAGCAGGACAGATCGTGAAAAACTGTTTTTT. Full variable domain (rest looked up from reference TRBV19 and TRBJ1-4): DGGITQSPKYLFRKEGQNVTLSCEQNLNHDAMYWYRQDPGQGLRLIYYSQIVNDFQKGDIAEGYSVSREKKESFPLTVTSAQKNPTAFYLCASRTDREKLFFGSGTQLSVL.

The rearrangement joins TRBV6-5 to TRBJ2-1; TRBD2 matches 7 bases. The junction had 6 bases not matched to a gene; V was cut back by 2 bases and J by 8 bases. The CDR3 runs to 14 residues. Germline values: CDR1 MNHEY, CDR2 SVGAGI. DNA for the CDR3: TGTGCCAGCAGTTACGGCGGGGGAGGGGATGAGCAGTTCTTC. Protein product: CASSYGGGGDEQFF.

The chain carries TRBV2 and TRBJ1-2, with 10 positions matching TRBD1. Trimming removed 7 bases from V and 8 bases from J; junction bases left unmatched: 7. This CDR3 region has 13 residues. The germline V gene encodes CDR1 SNHLY and CDR2 FYNNEI. CDR3 nucleotide sequence: TGTGCCAGCATACAGACAGGGGGCGCAGGCTACACCTTC. Translation: CASIQTGGAGYTF.

This chain links TRBV11-2 with TRBJ2-1, with 7 bases lining up with TRBD2. Per the germline V gene, CDR1 is SGHAT and CDR2 is FQNNGV. V lost 6 bases to trimming and J lost 3 bases; unmatched junction nucleotides: 5. The CDR3 is 14 amino acids. This chain's CDR3 is CASRPGDYYNEQFF. The CDR3 DNA is TGTGCCAGCAGGCCGGGGGACTACTACAATGAGCAGTTCTTC.

The rearrangement joins TRBV7-9 to TRBJ1-1; no definite D call. With 2 bases removed from V and 0 bases from J, the gap between germline ends came to 4 bases. There are 13 residues in the CDR3. Per the germline V gene, CDR1 is SEHNR and CDR2 is FQNEAQ (reference sequence). DNA of the CDR3: TGTGCCAGCAGCTTACCTCTGAACACTGAAGCTTTCTTT. Its translation: CASSLPLNTEAFF.

This chain uses TRBV10-2 with TRBJ1-4; the D gene is possibly TRBD1 (5 bases). The germline CDR1 and CDR2 sequences are WSHSY and SAAADI. CDR3 length: 15 residues. V was pared by 4 bases and J by 8 bases, with 17 bases between. The CDR3 sequence is CASSGSRVRGEKLFF. CDR3 bases: TGCGCCAGCAGTGGGAGCAGGGTAAGGGGAGAAAAACTGTTTTTT.

The CDR3 coding sequence is TGTGCCAGCAGCTTAGTCGACAGGGGAACCCCTAACTATGGCTACACCTTC. As protein: CASSLVDRGTPNYGYTF. The V gene is TRBV7-2, the J gene TRBJ1-2, with 8 bases identical to TRBD1. The CDR3 contains 17 residues. The germline V gene has CDR1 SGHTA and CDR2 FQGNSA. Trimming removed 1 base from V and 0 bases from J; junction bases left unmatched: 7.

The V and J genes are TRBV7-2 and TRBJ2-7; the match to TRBD1 covers 7 bases. The ends lost 5 bases at V and 4 bases at J; junction bases unmatched: 11. The CDR3 length is 15 residues. Germline-derived CDR1 and CDR2 are SGHTA and FQGNSA. The CDR3, as DNA: TGTGCCAGCAGCCAAGGGACAGCGGATCTTTACGAGCAGTACTTC. Protein: CASSQGTADLYEQYF.

V usage is TRBV7-9 and J usage is TRBJ2-3, with 11 nucleotides matching TRBD2. Germline assignment: CDR1 SEHNR and CDR2 FQNEAQ (reference sequence). The junction had 13 bases not matched to a gene; V was cut back by 3 bases and J by 5 bases. The length of the CDR3 is 18 residues. CDR3 nucleotide sequence: TGTGCCAGCAGCTTTACCGTTAGCGGGAGGGCGCGGAGAGATACGCAGTATTTT. Its translation is CASSFTVSGRARRDTQYF.

The genes are TRBV11-2 and TRBJ2-7; D might be TRBD2 (5 bases). CDR1 SGHAT and CDR2 FQNNGV come from the germline V gene. The length of the CDR3 is 15 residues. V dropped 5 bases and J dropped 0 bases, with 14 bases sitting between them. CDR3 DNA sequence: TGTGCCAGCAGCCCGAGGGAGCAGAACTCCTACGAGCAGTACTTC. This sequence encodes CASSPREQNSYEQYF.

The gene calls are TRBV30 and TRBJ1-1; D unresolved. Germline V gene sequence: CDR1 GTSNPN, CDR2 SVGIG (reference sequence). Trimming removed 1 base from V and 2 bases from J, with 5 bases in between. This CDR3 region has 12 residues. The CDR3 sequence: CAWSDSNTEAFF. CDR3 nucleotide sequence: TGTGCCTGGAGTGACAGTAACACTGAAGCTTTCTTT. Drawing the rest from reference TRBV30 and TRBJ1-1, the complete variable domain is SQTIHQWPATLVQPVGSPLSLECTVEGTSNPNLYWYRQAAGRGLQLLFYSVGIGQISSEVPQNLSASRPQDRQFILSSKKLLLSDSGFYLCAWSDSNTEAFFGQGTRLTVV.

The V and J genes are TRBV7-9 and TRBJ1-4; 10 nucleotides match TRBD1. Germline-derived CDR1 and CDR2 are SEHNR and FQNEAQ (reference sequence). V dropped 3 bases and J dropped 0; count of bases not matched to a gene: 10. The CDR3 length is 19 residues. In nucleotides, the CDR3 is TGTGCCAGCAGCTTGGTGAGACAGGGGGCTCGGCCAACTAATGAAAAACTGTTTTTT. Translation: CASSLVRQGARPTNEKLFF.

The rearrangement links TRBV19 to TRBJ2-5, with 7 positions matching TRBD2. Germline CDR1 is LNHDA and CDR2 is SQIVND (reference sequence). V lost 5 bases, J lost 2 bases, and 8 bases stayed unmatched. The CDR3 runs 15 residues. The CDR3 sequence: CASSLGLAEQETQYF. The CDR3 nucleotides read TGTGCCAGTAGTTTAGGTCTAGCGGAACAAGAGACCCAGTACTTC.

The V call is TRBV10-3, the J call TRBJ1-5, with D possibly matching TRBD1 (6 bases). The CDR3 has 14 amino acids. The germline V and J ends were trimmed by 6 bases and 3 bases, with 12 bases remaining between them. Germline CDR1 ENHRY, CDR2 SYGVKD. CDR3 amino acids: CAIRPEGDNQPQHF. CDR3 in DNA: TGTGCCATCAGGCCCGAGGGGGACAATCAGCCCCAGCATTTT.

The V and J genes are TRBV14 and TRBJ2-5; tentative D call: TRBD2 (6 bases). From germline, CDR1 is SGHDN and CDR2 FVKESK. The CDR3 is 13 amino acids. V was clipped by 5 bases and J by 4 bases, with 11 bases between them. CDR3 nucleotide sequence: TGTGCCAGCAGCGCCCACGGGGGAGAGACCCAGTACTTC. The encoded protein is CASSAHGGETQYF.

V usage is TRBV2 and J usage is TRBJ2-3; 7 bases align to TRBD2. CDR1 and CDR2 from the germline V gene are SNHLY and FYNNEI. V was pared by 7 bases and J by 0 bases, with 4 bases of the junction left unmatched. The CDR3 sequence is 14 residues long. The CDR3 DNA reads TGTGCCAGCACGGGGGGACGTAGCACAGATACGCAGTATTTT. Encoded protein: CASTGGRSTDTQYF. The full variable domain, rest sourced from reference TRBV2 and TRBJ2-3, is EPEVTQTPSHQVTQMGQEVILRCVPISNHLYFYWYRQILGQKVEFLVSFYNNEISEKSEIFDDQFSVERPDGSNFTLKIRSTKLEDSAMYFCASTGGRSTDTQYFGPGTRLTVL.

CDR3 sequence reads: CASSSTIGLAETQYF. The CDR3 DNA sequence: TGCGCCAGCAGCTCCACCATCGGACTAGCGGAGACCCAGTACTTC. The genes are TRBV5-1 and TRBJ2-5; 9 bases map to TRBD2. The length of the CDR3 is 15 residues. Germline V lookup: CDR1 SGHRS, CDR2 YFSETQ. The V gene end was trimmed by 3 bases and the J gene end by 5 bases; junction bases not matched to a gene: 8. The full variable domain, its missing parts supplied by reference TRBV5-1 and TRBJ2-5, is KAGVTQTPRYLIKTRGQQVTLSCSPISGHRSVSWYQQTPGQGLQFLFEYFSETQRNKGNFPGRFSGRQFSNSRSEMNVSTLELGDSALYLCASSSTIGLAETQYFGPGTRLLVL.

This chain links TRBV7-8 with TRBJ1-2; a weak D match, TRBD1 (5 bases). The CDR3 extends over 14 amino acids. Trimming took 4 bases from V and 6 from J, leaving 15 bases between them. Germline loops: CDR1 SGHVS, CDR2 FQNEAQ. DNA for the CDR3: TGTGCCAGCAGCTCACTCGGAGGGGTGAATGGCTACACCTTC. Amino acids: CASSSLGGVNGYTF.